A single sample gave rise to the 19 T cell receptor beta chains below, sequenced in a study of control samples from healthy donors and cancer patients. Data came from immunoSEQ multiplex PCR; TCRdb stores just in-frame clones and leaves some out. The table counts about 190,000 clones; approximately 2.2% lies in the top ten. The sample was blood. The source of these receptors is a woman aged 25 to 45 in good health.

The V and J genes are TRBV24-1 and TRBJ2-5, with 10 nucleotides matching TRBD2. In germline, CDR1 is KGHDR, CDR2 SFDVKD. The trim removed 4 bases at V and 6 bases at J, leaving 13 bases unmatched. The length of the CDR3 is 17 residues. This CDR3 reads CATSDRQGIAGGQTQYF. Written as DNA, the CDR3 is TGTGCCACCAGTGACCGACAGGGGATAGCGGGGGGTCAGACCCAGTACTTC.

The rearrangement uses TRBV5-1 and TRBJ2-2; D is unresolved. V was cut by 8 bases and J by 0 bases, with 17 bases left in between. There are 16 residues in the CDR3. CDR1 is SGHRS, CDR2 YFSETQ, per germline. The CDR3 sequence: CASWKATASNTGELFF. Here the CDR3 DNA reads TGCGCCAGTTGGAAGGCCACTGCTTCGAACACCGGGGAGCTGTTTTTT.

This chain connects TRBV6-5 to TRBJ1-2, with D perhaps matching TRBD1 (6 bases). The CDR3 is 13 residues long. The V and J ends lost 6 bases and 6 bases respectively, with 14 bases between them. Germline assignment: CDR1 MNHEY and CDR2 SVGAGI. DNA of the CDR3: TGTGCCAGCAGCTTACAGGGAATTGATGGCTACACCTTC. It translates to CASSLQGIDGYTF.

The chain links TRBV7-2 to TRBJ2-5, with D unresolved. The germline V gene encodes CDR1 SGHTA and CDR2 FQGNSA. V was trimmed by 1 base and J by 5 bases, leaving 20 bases between them. CDR3 length: 17 amino acids. The CDR3 DNA sequence: TGTGCCAGCAGCTTAGGATTAGAGTTGGGTTCTGAGGAGACCCAGTACTTC. This encodes CASSLGLELGSEETQYF. Combining the CDR3 with reference TRBV7-2 and TRBJ2-5 gives the whole variable domain GAGVSQSPSNKVTEKGKDVELRCDPISGHTALYWYRQSLGQGLEFLIYFQGNSAPDKSGLPSDRFSAERTGGSVSTLTIQRTQQEDSAVYLCASSLGLELGSEETQYFGPGTRLLVL.

The chain combines TRBV29-1 with TRBJ1-1; D gene unclear. The germline gives CDR1 SQVTM, CDR2 ANQGSEA. This CDR3 comprises 12 residues. V shed 6 bases and J shed 6 bases, with 14 bases lying between them. Here the CDR3 reads CSVGSFGAEAFF. CDR3 DNA: TGCAGCGTCGGTTCTTTTGGGGCTGAAGCTTTCTTT. Based on the CDR3 plus reference TRBV29-1 and TRBJ1-1, the full variable domain is SAVISQKPSRDICQRGTSLTIQCQVDSQVTMMFWYRQQPGQSLTLIATANQGSEATYESGFVIDKFPISRPNLTFSTLTVSNMSPEDSSIYLCSVGSFGAEAFFGQGTRLTVV.

The chain links TRBV9 to TRBJ1-5; TRBD1 might be the D (5 bases). Germline CDR1 reads SGDLS; CDR2 reads YYNGEE. V shed 0 bases and J shed 2 bases, with 15 bases lying between them. CDR3 length equals 17 residues. The CDR3 region is CASSVGIGREGNQPQHF. DNA of the CDR3: TGTGCCAGCAGCGTAGGGATCGGCAGGGAGGGCAATCAGCCCCAGCATTTT.

This chain uses TRBV5-1 with TRBJ1-1; D is uncertain. Trimming left V 6 bases short and J 1 base short, with 10 bases between. The CDR3 contains 13 residues. Germline CDR1 reads SGHRS; CDR2 reads YFSETQ. CDR3 nucleotides: TGCGCCAGCACACCGCAGCAGAACACTGAAGCTTTCTTT. It codes for CASTPQQNTEAFF.

The chain combines TRBV7-8 with TRBJ1-1; the D is unclear. The V end lost 1 base, the J end lost 1 base, and 7 bases lay between the germline ends. Germline values: CDR1 SGHVS, CDR2 FQNEAQ. The CDR3 loop spans 14 amino acids. Here the CDR3 DNA reads TGTGCCAGCAGCTTAGGTCAGCAGAACACTGAAGCTTTCTTT. Its translation is CASSLGQQNTEAFF.

The V gene is TRBV28, the J gene TRBJ1-2; 9 positions agree with TRBD1. V lost 10 bases and J lost 3; bases outside the gene matches: 3. The CDR3 is 12 amino acids. CDR1 and CDR2 from the germline V gene are MDHEN and SYDVKM. In nucleotides, the CDR3 is TGTGCCATCCGGGACAGGGACTATGGCTACACCTTC. Amino acid sequence: CAIRDRDYGYTF.

This chain uses TRBV7-9 with TRBJ1-3; no clear D gene. CDR1 and CDR2 from the germline V gene are SEHNR and FQNEAQ (reference sequence). Trimming took 5 bases from V and 0 from J, leaving 11 bases between them. CDR3 length equals 15 residues. The CDR3 reads CASSHNQDSGNTIYF. The CDR3 DNA sequence: TGTGCCAGCAGCCATAACCAGGACTCTGGAAACACCATATATTTT.

The gene calls are TRBV18 and TRBJ1-6, with 8 bases fitting TRBD1. The CDR3 length is 15 residues. V lost 4 bases to trimming and J lost 10 bases; unmatched junction nucleotides: 9. In germline, CDR1 is KGHSH, CDR2 LQKENI. The DNA for the CDR3 is TGTGCCAGCTCACGCGGACAGGGTAACCACTCACCCCTCCACTTT. This encodes CASSRGQGNHSPLHF.

The chain links TRBV24-1 to TRBJ1-2; D is ambiguous. Between the trimmed V and J ends, which lost 2 bases and 5 bases, there was a span of 14 bases. Germline V gene data show CDR1 as KGHDR and CDR2 as SFDVKD. The CDR3 consists of 15 residues. CDR3 sequence reads: CATSDSLPGRYGYTF. CDR3 sequence (DNA): TGTGCCACCAGTGATTCCCTGCCGGGGAGGTATGGCTACACCTTC.

V usage is TRBV5-1 and J usage is TRBJ2-3, with TRBD2 matching over 7 bases. Germline V gene lookup returns CDR1 SGHRS and CDR2 YFSETQ. The trim removed 3 bases at V and 6 bases at J, leaving 13 bases unmatched. The CDR3 length is 16 residues. The CDR3, as DNA: TGCGCCAGCAGCTCCGGGGGGAGCGGGGTAAGGGATACGCAGTATTTT. It specifies CASSSGGSGVRDTQYF.

V gene TRBV12-5 combines with J gene TRBJ2-5, with TRBD2 matching over 7 bases. Germline CDR1 reads LGHNT; CDR2 reads FRNRAP. The CDR3 is 18 amino acids. The V segment lost 3 bases and the J segment 2 bases; nucleotides outside the gene matches: 15. In nucleotides, the CDR3 is TGTGCTAGTGGTTTCTCCACCTCTCAGGGAGGGAAGCAAGAGACCCAGTACTTC. Amino acids: CASGFSTSQGGKQETQYF.

The J gene is TRBJ2-3, the V gene TRBV29-1, with 8 bases aligning to TRBD1. CDR1 SQVTM and CDR2 ANQGSEA come from the germline V gene. The CDR3 covers 14 residues. V trimming: 3 bases; J trimming: 4 bases; junction bases outside the gene matches: 6. The CDR3 nucleotides are TGCAGCGTTGAGCAGGGGGCTATGTCAGATACGCAGTATTTT. It specifies CSVEQGAMSDTQYF.

The V and J genes are TRBV27 and TRBJ2-7; D is perhaps TRBD2 (5 bases). CDR1 MNHEY and CDR2 SMNVEV come from the germline V gene (reference sequence). This CDR3 is built from 15 residues. Trimming stripped 5 bases from V and 1 base from J, with 15 bases between. Written as DNA, the CDR3 is TGTGCCAGCAGTAAAGCCCAGAGCGGATCCTACGAGCAGTACTTC. It codes for CASSKAQSGSYEQYF.

The chain recombines TRBV24-1 with TRBJ1-2; D ambiguous. V was shortened by 4 bases and J by 3 bases, with 11 bases between the two germline ends. Per the germline V gene, CDR1 is KGHDR and CDR2 is SFDVKD. The CDR3 spans 14 residues. The CDR3: CATSDIGRDYGYTF. The CDR3 region has the DNA TGTGCCACCAGTGACATCGGTCGAGACTATGGCTACACCTTC.

J is TRBJ2-1 and V is TRBV4-1, with 7 bases identical to TRBD2. This CDR3 spans 16 amino acids. CDR1 MGHRA and CDR2 YSYEKL come from the germline V gene. The J segment lost 8 bases and the V segment lost 1 base, leaving 11 bases of the junction unmatched. The CDR3, as DNA: TGCGCCAGCAGCCAAGGGTTCGCTAGCGGATCCCATGAGCAGTTCTTC. It specifies CASSQGFASGSHEQFF.

J is TRBJ2-1 and V is TRBV27, with no clear D. The ends were cut back, 2 bases at V and 7 bases at J, with 6 bases in the middle. The CDR3 runs to 12 residues. CDR1 is MNHEY, CDR2 SMNVEV, per germline (reference sequence). The DNA of the CDR3 is TGTGCCAGCAGTTTAGGGAATAATGAGCAGTTCTTC. Protein: CASSLGNNEQFF.